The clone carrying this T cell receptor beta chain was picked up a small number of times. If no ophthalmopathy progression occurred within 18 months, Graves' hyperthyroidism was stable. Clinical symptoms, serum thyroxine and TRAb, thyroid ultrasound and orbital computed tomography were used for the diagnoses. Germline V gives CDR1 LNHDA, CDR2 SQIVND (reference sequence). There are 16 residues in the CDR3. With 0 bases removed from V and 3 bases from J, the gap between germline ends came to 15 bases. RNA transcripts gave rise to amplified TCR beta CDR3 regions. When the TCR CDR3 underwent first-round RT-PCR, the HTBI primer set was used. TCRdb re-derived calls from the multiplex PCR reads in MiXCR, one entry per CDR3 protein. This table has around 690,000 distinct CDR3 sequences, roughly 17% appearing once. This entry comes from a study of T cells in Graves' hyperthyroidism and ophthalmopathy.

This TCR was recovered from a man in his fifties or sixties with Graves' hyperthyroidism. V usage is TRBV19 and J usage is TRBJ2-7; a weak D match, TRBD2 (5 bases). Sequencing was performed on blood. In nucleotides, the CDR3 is TGTGCCAGTAGTATAGAGCCAGCGGAGACCCTCTACGAGCAGTACTTC. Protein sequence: CASSIEPAETLYEQYF.